Below, one TCR beta chain is given with its context. There is no known antigen for this receptor. Base qualities are not provided; no much larger clone lies one nucleotide away. This sample was taken from a study of cytomegalovirus exposure and HLA in healthy donors (dated by TCRdb to the late 2010s). Regarding the research as a whole: According to an earlier analysis of 587 of the donors, about 190 million T cells yielded 95 million to 140 million unique TCR beta sequences and about 300 Gb of sequence data. In a later analysis, previously published TCR beta repertoires from roughly 710 donors were re-analyzed and high-resolution HLA genotyping was added so that TCR occurrence patterns could be studied. An early release covering roughly 600 HLA-typed donors comprised approximately 300 gigabases of sequencing data and approximately 80 million unique TCR sequences. To decide whether each TCR beta V gene segment behaved as functional or pseudogenic, an earlier analysis of 587 of the donors relied on high-throughput TCR beta sequencing. Typing coverage differed by locus: A, B, C, DRB1 and DQB1 were typed in about 620-630 donors, DQA1 in 500 to 550, DPA1 in approximately 610, and DPB1 in just under 480. In addition to the first cohort of approximately 670 subjects, a separate validation cohort of under 150 different subjects was used. A later genetic analysis used genome-wide SNP genotypes for about 60% of the roughly 700 donors, treating that subset as a discovery cohort. To predict cytomegalovirus infection status, the study brought together high-throughput TCR immunosequencing, statistical association of individual TCRs with disease status, and machine learning. Of the 300 to 500 genotyped donors, 81% were placed in the genetic ancestry cluster associated with self-reported Caucasian donors. The study aimed to test whether signatures of past pathogen exposure could be identified by cataloging public T cell receptors. Rather than drawing on any new phenotypic data, the later analysis identified candidate immune exposures from TCR beta sequences and the way those sequences occurred across donors. Alongside the repertoire data, information on donor age, sex, ethnicity and CMV serostatus was compiled. The study profiled the T cell repertoires of hundreds of subjects by immunosequencing and related them to cytomegalovirus serostatus. Both class I and class II loci were covered by HLA typing, at four-digit resolution. On average, about 200,000 unique TCR beta nucleotide sequences were sequenced per donor among 398 genotyped donors of the cohort, with 15% to 20% of those sequences being non-productive. Roughly 5 DR-DQ haplotypes were handled as single units for association and clustering because linkage in the cohort was strong. Every repertoire in the discovery cohort had been generated on one and the same sequencing platform.

Library preparation used the immunoSEQ multiplex PCR assay. A mixture of 60 forward primers for TCR Vbeta segments and 13 reverse primers for TCR Jbeta segments was used in the multiplex PCR. The CDR3 region of rearranged TCR beta genes was amplified from genomic DNA by a multiplex PCR assay. On the Illumina HiSeq System, the amplified TCR beta libraries were sequenced as 87-base-pair reads. Concerning the study's data processing: A later analysis counted around 72 million unique TCR beta chains across the roughly 700 repertoires, and roughly 9.9 million of these chains were shared by at least two donors. Raw reads were error-corrected and collapsed into unique sequences with a nearest-neighbor algorithm that merged closely related sequences to remove PCR and sequencing errors. V, D and J gene segments were assigned by aligning CDR3 sequences to IMGT reference sequences. For a sequence to be retained, a match of at least six nucleotides to both a V gene segment and a J gene segment was required. A rearrangement counted as productive if the CDR3 had no stop codons and remained in frame with V and J, and every other rearrangement counted as non-productive. Following IMGT convention, CDR3 was defined as the stretch from the second conserved V-encoded cysteine to the conserved J-encoded phenylalanine. The earlier analysis of about 590 of the donors excluded sequences that lacked an unambiguous match to a single V gene segment. In an earlier analysis of around 600 of the donors, V segments were called functional above 56.7% productive rearrangements and were called segregating when the between-donor standard deviation exceeded 5%. A statistical classification framework was built for diagnosing cytomegalovirus status from the catalog of TCR beta chain sequences. A later analysis assigned V and J genes by comparing TCR nucleotide sequences with IMGT/GENE-DB human TR gene sequences. Using the TCRdist pipeline, a later analysis assigned CDR3 sequences along with most-parsimonious VDJ recombination scenarios. A later analysis defined each TCR beta chain by its CDR3 amino acid sequence plus V-gene family, and excluded reads lacking a unique V-gene family. In a later analysis, fewer than 650 highly shared, low-generation-probability nucleotide sequences were removed to address suspected cross-contamination and a sequencing artifact. A later analysis calculated a clonal expansion index for each public chain from normalized within-repertoire ranks of inferred template counts. In a later analysis, generation probabilities were computed using a VDJ recombination model fitted to out-of-frame rearrangements, and the results were checked against IGoR. In a later analysis, TCR-TCR, TCR-HLA and TCR-CMV co-occurrence was scored with hypergeometric tests, and a repertoire-size bias correction was applied to TCR pairs. To estimate false discovery rates, a later analysis permuted the HLA or CMV assignments 20 times. In a later analysis, co-occurring TCRs were grouped using DBSCAN, with TCRdist sequence similarity added in when clustering inside HLA-allele-positive subsets. Repertoires with fewer than 30,000 or more than 120,000 public chains were left out of co-occurrence clustering, as were several repertoires with anomalous nucleotide sharing. TCRdb re-hosts the immuneACCESS table, in-frame sequences only. Its copies lack some clones; in the studies checked, an unresolved V gene accounts for under half of them, and the cause for the rest is not known. The V and J calls and the clone size are those of that table, but D and trimming were determined from the DNA. A total of around 220,000 clones appear in this sample, under 80% of them only once. 0.22% of the sample comes from the top ten.

V lost 2 bases and J lost 1 base; the stretch between them is 8 bases long. The CDR3, from cysteine to phenylalanine, totals 14 residues. The entry retains the CDR3 DNA only, 42 bases that are in frame from base 1. From the germline V gene, CDR1 is LGHNA and CDR2 is YNFKEQ. What the authors observed across the whole study: Across donors, most TCR sequences were observed very rarely, whereas some public TCRs were present in many individuals. The study listed 150 to 200 TCR beta chains as associated with cytomegalovirus. In both the original and validation cohorts, the classifier was reported to diagnose cytomegalovirus status with high specificity and sensitivity. The earlier analysis of approximately 560 of the donors excluded around 17 rarely observed V segments, including chromosome 9 orphons, because counts were too low. A later analysis found that HLA-associated TCR beta chains were more clonally expanded and had lower generation probabilities than equally common non-associated chains. Assigning TCR associations to individual alleles was difficult when HLA alleles, especially DR and DQ, strongly co-occurred. According to the authors, the approach could potentially be generalized to other disease states and immunological phenotypes. In a later analysis, 15,000 to 20,000 TCR beta sequences were associated with specific HLA alleles at a false discovery rate of 0.05. According to a later genetic analysis, donors in an Asian-associated ancestry cluster had fewer N-insertions in productive TCRs than the approximately 650-donor mean. The 87-base-pair reads could not distinguish some IMGT-functional V segments, including TRBV6-2 and TRBV6-3, so those segments were excluded. The presence/absence analyses assumed that sequencing depth was roughly uniform across donors, and that assumption may not be true. Correlated functional status among segregating V segments might be attributable to linkage disequilibrium, but an unknown experimental factor could not be ruled out. In vitro tests confirmed that three of the cytomegalovirus-associated TCR beta chains recognize cytomegalovirus antigens. A group of highly shared sequence variants was considered likely to be a technical artifact of the sequencing pipeline. Because HLA typing was unavailable for some donors at each locus, only the typed subset was used in association tests. The cohort was sequenced for TCR beta chains only, and without alpha or paired-chain data the features that could be detected were limited. In an earlier analysis of approximately 590 of the donors, most TCR beta V segments were observed in productive rearrangements about 87% or about 30% of the time, broadly matching IMGT annotations. The only immune exposure information available for the cohort was CMV serostatus. A later analysis found that most CMV-associated TCR beta chains appeared HLA-restricted, with HLA associations seemingly driven largely by CMV exposure. In a later genetic analysis, a missense DCLRE1C variant was associated with V-gene and J-gene trimming of TCR beta chains, and the association was replicated in an independent cohort. In a later analysis, several top co-occurrence clusters were reported to appear linked to parvovirus B19, influenza, CMV and Epstein-Barr virus. In a later analysis, the rate of TCR association differed among HLA loci, with DRB1 alleles having the most associated TCRs and HLA-C alleles having the fewest. A further reported finding was that TCR beta sequences accurately predicted the HLA-A and HLA-B alleles for most subjects in the first cohort.

In total, roughly 670 healthy bone marrow donors made up the cohort. At the time of sampling, every cohort member was nominally healthy, though immune exposures that went unrecorded were likely present. The donor tested CMV seronegative and was one of the 352 seronegative cohort members. Each donor provided a peripheral blood sample, and peripheral blood mononuclear cells were used for TCR beta sequencing. The Qiagen DNeasy Blood Extraction Kit was used to extract genomic DNA from the blood cell samples. The V and J genes are TRBV4-2 and TRBJ1-1; the D gene identity is not certain. This clonotype was obtained from a girl aged 2 to 10 in good health and CMV-seronegative. Input material: PBMCs. The DNA sequence follows: TGTGCCAGCAGCCAACAAACAGCGAACACTGAAGCTTTCTTT. This encodes CASSQQTANTEAFF.